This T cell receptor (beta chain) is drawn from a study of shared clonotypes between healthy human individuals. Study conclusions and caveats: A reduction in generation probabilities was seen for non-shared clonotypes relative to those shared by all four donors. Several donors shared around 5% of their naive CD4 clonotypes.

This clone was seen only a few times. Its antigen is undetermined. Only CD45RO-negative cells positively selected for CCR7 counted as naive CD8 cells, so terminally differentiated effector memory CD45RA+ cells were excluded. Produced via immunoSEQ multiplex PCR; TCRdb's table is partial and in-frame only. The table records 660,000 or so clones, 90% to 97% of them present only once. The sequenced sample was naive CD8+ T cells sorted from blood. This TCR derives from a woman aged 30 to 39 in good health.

The CDR3 is CASSIVGSYGYTF. The DNA for the CDR3 is TGTGCCAGTAGTATAGTTGGCTCCTATGGCTACACCTTC. The chain recombines TRBV19 with TRBJ1-2; D gene unclear. CDR1 and CDR2 from the germline V gene are LNHDA and SQIVND (reference sequence). V lost 1 base to trimming and J lost 4 bases, with 7 bases between them. This CDR3 is built from 13 residues. The full variable domain, completed using reference TRBV19 and TRBJ1-2, is DGGITQSPKYLFRKEGQNVTLSCEQNLNHDAMYWYRQDPGQGLRLIYYSQIVNDFQKGDIAEGYSVSREKKESFPLTVTSAQKNPTAFYLCASSIVGSYGYTFGSGTRLTVV.